This TCR beta chain was retrieved from a study of blood T cells in healthy people across ages. Study-wide points: Estimates drawn from one million T cells were deemed to understate diversity.

CDR3 size: 15 residues. Germline loops: CDR1 SGHRS, CDR2 YFSETQ. Trimming cost V 4 bases and J 3 bases, with 13 bases left between them. Turning to this clonotype: Its antigen is not identified.

A second about 6 to 12 cycle PCR used barcoded and J-beta primers. Each cDNA molecule received a tag from a template-switch adaptor that had 12 random nucleotides. Each CDR3 protein is one row after TCRdb ran MiXCR on the 5' RACE reads. The sample carries some 700,000 distinct CDR3 sequences, about a fifth recorded once. Every sample gave at least 5 micrograms of total RNA when it was extracted. The chain carries TRBV5-1 and TRBJ1-4; D is possibly TRBD1 (5 bases). The sequenced sample was blood. The receptor was derived from a man in his 70s in good health. The CDR3, as DNA: TGCGCCAGCAGCCTCGGGGCCCCAGCTAATGAAAAACTGTTTTTT. Translation gives CASSLGAPANEKLFF.